These 5 T cell receptor beta chains were all obtained from the same sample, sequenced in a study of blood T cell repertoires in COVID-19. This table comes from immunoSEQ multiplex PCR, and its TCRdb copy is limited to in-frame clones, with some not included. This sample has 190,000 or so clones, with roughly 84% found just once. Sequenced material: PBMCs or T cells enriched from blood (not recorded which). Receptor source: a man in his forties or fifties who had recovered from COVID-19.

The chain uses TRBV6-5 and TRBJ1-1; D is possibly TRBD1 (5 bases). The length of the CDR3 is 11 residues. Between the trimmed V and J ends, which lost 11 bases and 11 bases, there was a span of 18 bases. CDR1 is MNHEY, CDR2 SVGAGI, per germline. This CDR3 reads CAGGDTRNAFF. As DNA, the CDR3 is TGTGCCGGGGGGGATACACGGAATGCTTTCTTT.

V usage is TRBV29-1 and J usage is TRBJ1-1; TRBD1 aligns across 9 bases. Germline CDR1 reads SQVTM; CDR2 reads ANQGSEA. The CDR3 runs 14 residues. The CDR3 DNA reads TGCAGAACGGGACAGGGTATCATGAACACTGAAGCTTTCTTT. This sequence encodes CRTGQGIMNTEAFF.

The chain links TRBV28 to TRBJ1-6, with no clear D. This CDR3 has 13 amino acids. Germline loops: CDR1 MDHEN, CDR2 SYDVKM. Trimming removed 6 bases from V and 14 bases from J, with 17 bases in between. CDR3 sequence (DNA): TGTGCCAGCAGCCCCCCCCCGGGTTGGACCCTCCACTTT. Amino acids: CASSPPPGWTLHF.

This clone has just a few counts. The rearrangement joins TRBV5-1 to TRBJ2-7; 8 nucleotides align to TRBD1. Germline values: CDR1 SGHRS, CDR2 YFSETQ. The CDR3 length is 15 residues. The V gene end was trimmed by 4 bases and the J gene end by 1 base; junction bases not matched to a gene: 7. The CDR3 here is CASSTGTGGSYEQYF. The CDR3, as DNA: TGCGCCAGCAGCACCGGGACAGGAGGGTCCTACGAGCAGTACTTC.

J is TRBJ1-2 and V is TRBV7-9; D perhaps matches TRBD1 (6 bases). CDR1 is SEHNR, CDR2 FQNEAQ, per germline (reference sequence). The CDR3 length is 13 residues. Trimming took 6 bases from V and 12 from J, leaving 20 bases between them. The CDR3 coding sequence is TGTGCCAGCAGTCAAGCGACAGGCCTCATCCACACCTTC. This translates into CASSQATGLIHTF.